Listed below are T cell receptor beta chains from one sample, sequenced in a study of cytomegalovirus exposure and HLA in healthy donors. Sequencing was performed with immunoSEQ multiplex PCR; in TCRdb, only in-frame clones are kept and a portion is missing. The data show approximately 140,000 clones, 78% seen once. Material for sequencing was PBMCs. All receptors come from a woman aged 40 to 50 in good health and CMV-seropositive. Both conserved end residues are part of each CDR3. A D gene is named only where the DNA matches it firmly. For some rows the clone size is stated as once, few or many, or as a class when expanded; others skip it.

J gene,D gene,clone size,V gene,CDR3 protein,CDR3 DNA
TRBJ1-2,-,-,TRBV18,CASSPNTAGDYGYTF,TGTGCCAGCTCACCGAACACCGCAGGGGACTATGGCTACACCTTC
TRBJ2-7,-,few,TRBV5-5,CASSRDSYEQYF,TGTGCCAGCAGCCGGGACTCCTACGAGCAGTACTTC
TRBJ2-7,TRBD2,-,TRBV7-2,CASSRDRTSGSYEQYF,TGTGCCAGCAGCCGCGACAGAACTAGCGGGAGTTACGAGCAGTACTTC
TRBJ1-2,-,-,TRBV2,CASSEGVGRGYTF,TGTGCCAGCAGTGAAGGGGTGGGGCGTGGCTACACCTTC
TRBJ2-5,TRBD1,-,TRBV7-9,CASSPWGQSSETQYF,TGTGCCAGCAGCCCATGGGGACAGTCTTCGGAGACCCAGTACTTC
TRBJ2-7,TRBD1,-,TRBV4-2,CASSHGGQETYEQYF,TGTGCCAGCAGCCACGGAGGACAGGAGACCTACGAGCAGTACTTC
TRBJ2-2,TRBD2,-,TRBV5-8,CASSPDGRDAGELFF,TGTGCCAGCAGCCCGGACGGGAGGGACGCCGGGGAGCTGTTTTTT
TRBJ1-1,-,-,TRBV6-5,CASSSAGTEAFF,TGTGCCAGCAGTTCGGCGGGCACTGAAGCTTTCTTT
TRBJ2-3,-,-,TRBV12-5,CASGLVLSAGTDTQYF,TGTGCTAGTGGTTTGGTACTCTCAGCGGGCACAGATACGCAGTATTTT
TRBJ1-1,TRBD1,-,TRBV28,CASRKGQRNTEAFF,TGTGCCAGCAGGAAGGGACAGAGGAACACTGAAGCTTTCTTT
TRBJ2-1,TRBD1,-,TRBV6-1,CATRSGGRNEQFF,TGTGCCACCCGGTCAGGGGGCCGTAATGAGCAGTTCTTC
TRBJ1-2,TRBD1,-,TRBV5-1,CASSLLGTGDGYTF,TGCGCCAGCAGCTTGTTAGGGACAGGGGATGGCTACACCTTC
TRBJ1-4,-,-,TRBV5-4,CASSSWGQTNEKLFF,TGTGCCAGCAGCTCATGGGGGCAGACTAATGAAAAACTGTTTTTT
TRBJ2-5,TRBD1,-,TRBV5-4,CASQQGEKETQYF,TGTGCCAGCCAACAGGGGGAAAAAGAGACCCAGTACTTC
TRBJ1-1,TRBD1,few,TRBV6-5,CASRLTGGTEAFF,TGTGCCAGCAGACTGACAGGGGGCACTGAAGCTTTCTTT
TRBJ2-3,-,-,TRBV5-1,CASRPLGGATDTQYF,TGCGCCAGCAGGCCATTAGGAGGGGCCACAGATACGCAGTATTTT
TRBJ2-7,-,-,TRBV9,CASSVGPRAEYEQYF,TGTGCCAGCAGCGTAGGTCCAAGAGCGGAGTACGAGCAGTACTTC
TRBJ1-1,TRBD1,few,TRBV28,CASRTGGTEAFF,TGTGCCAGCAGGACAGGGGGGACTGAAGCTTTCTTT
TRBJ1-5,TRBD1,-,TRBV27,CATRTGGGNQPQHF,TGTGCCACCCGGACAGGGGGCGGCAATCAGCCCCAGCATTTT
TRBJ2-3,TRBD2,-,TRBV7-8,CASSLIGRGRTSDTDTQYF,TGTGCCAGCAGCTTAATTGGGCGAGGTCGGACTAGCGATACAGATACGCAGTATTTT
TRBJ1-2,-,-,TRBV6-1,CASSALRDFYGYTF,TGTGCCAGCAGTGCCCTTCGGGATTTCTATGGCTACACCTTC
TRBJ2-5,TRBD2,few,TRBV7-8,CASSPGLAENQETQYF,TGTGCCAGCAGCCCCGGACTAGCGGAAAACCAAGAGACCCAGTACTTC